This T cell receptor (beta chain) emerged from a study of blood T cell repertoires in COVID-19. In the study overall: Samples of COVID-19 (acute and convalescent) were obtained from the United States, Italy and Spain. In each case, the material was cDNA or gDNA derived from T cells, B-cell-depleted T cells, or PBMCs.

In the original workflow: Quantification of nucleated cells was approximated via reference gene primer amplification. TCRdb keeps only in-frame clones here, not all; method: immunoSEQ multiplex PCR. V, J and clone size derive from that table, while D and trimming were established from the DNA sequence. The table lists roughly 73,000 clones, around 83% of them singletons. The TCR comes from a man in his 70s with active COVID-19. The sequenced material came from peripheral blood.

In nucleotides, the CDR3 is TGTGCCAGCAGTTACGGCGGGAGCGGTAATGAGCAGTTCTTC. This translates into CASSYGGSGNEQFF. V and J are TRBV6-2 or TRBV6-3 and TRBJ2-1; 7 nucleotides match TRBD2. Trimming removed 2 bases from V and 7 bases from J; junction bases left unmatched: 5. CDR1 is MNHEY, CDR2 SVGEGT, per germline. CDR3 length: 14 amino acids.